This passage covers 21 T cell receptor beta chains from one sample sequenced in a study of blood T cell repertoires in COVID-19. TCRdb's copy holds only in-frame clones and misses some; the assay was immunoSEQ multiplex PCR. The table shows more than 200,000 clones, with over 75% occurring only once. Material: PBMCs or T cells enriched from blood (not recorded which). The receptor source for this set is a man in his forties or fifties who had recovered from COVID-19.

CDR3 in DNA: TGTGCCAGCAGCTTTAGCGGGACAGGCACAGATACGCAGTATTTT. Amino acids: CASSFSGTGTDTQYF. This chain uses TRBV5-6 with TRBJ2-3, with D perhaps matching TRBD2 (8 bases). V dropped 2 bases and J dropped 1 base, with 11 bases sitting between them. Germline V CDR1 and CDR2: SGHDT, YYEEEE. This CDR3 region has 15 residues.

This clone was found a few times. The chain uses TRBV13 and TRBJ1-2, with no clear D. In germline, CDR1 is PRHDT, CDR2 FYEKMQ (reference sequence). The germline V and J ends were trimmed by 4 bases and 2 bases, with 20 bases remaining between them. The CDR3 length is 17 residues. The CDR3 here is CASSYITIMKSNYGYTF. The CDR3 DNA sequence: TGTGCCAGCAGCTACATTACCATCATGAAGTCGAACTATGGCTACACCTTC.

The rearrangement uses TRBV6-5 and TRBJ1-1; the D is unclear. The germline V gene encodes CDR1 MNHEY and CDR2 SVGAGI. This CDR3 is built from 15 residues. Trimming cost V 8 bases and J 2 bases, with 18 bases left between them. This CDR3 is CASFIDTLPNTEAFF. The CDR3 DNA follows: TGTGCCAGCTTTATCGACACTCTCCCTAACACTGAAGCTTTCTTT.

The V call is TRBV5-4, the J call TRBJ1-1, with 8 bases that match TRBD1. The J segment lost 4 bases and the V segment lost 5 bases, leaving 10 bases of the junction unmatched. The CDR3 totals 15 residues. The germline CDR1 and CDR2 sequences are SGHNT and YYREEE (reference sequence). The CDR3 nucleotides read TGTGCCAGCAGTTCCCTCGGAACAGGGGGCACTGAAGCTTTCTTT. Translated: CASSSLGTGGTEAFF.

Only one count was recorded for this clone. V and J are TRBV5-1 and TRBJ2-5, with D tentatively TRBD2 (6 bases). Germline V lookup: CDR1 SGHRS, CDR2 YFSETQ. With 3 bases removed from V and 6 bases from J, the gap between germline ends came to 18 bases. The CDR3 runs 15 residues. The CDR3: CASSSEGLEGQTQYF. The CDR3 coding sequence is TGCGCCAGCAGCTCGGAGGGACTGGAGGGTCAGACCCAGTACTTC. The full variable domain, rest sourced from reference TRBV5-1 and TRBJ2-5, is KAGVTQTPRYLIKTRGQQVTLSCSPISGHRSVSWYQQTPGQGLQFLFEYFSETQRNKGNFPGRFSGRQFSNSRSEMNVSTLELGDSALYLCASSSEGLEGQTQYFGPGTRLLVL.

The chain couples TRBV5-1 to TRBJ2-1, with 10 positions matching TRBD1. Losses at the gene ends were 4 bases for V and 8 bases for J; bases not matched to a gene: 12. Germline assignment: CDR1 SGHRS and CDR2 YFSETQ. This CDR3 comprises 16 residues. The CDR3 DNA follows: TGCGCCAGCAGCCCAGGGGACAGGGGTCTTCACGATGAGCAGTTCTTC. Translation gives CASSPGDRGLHDEQFF.

The chain has TRBV28 and TRBJ2-7; the D is unclear. V shed 2 bases and J shed 3 bases, with 11 bases lying between them. From germline, CDR1 is MDHEN and CDR2 SYDVKM. The CDR3 covers 14 residues. In DNA, the CDR3 is TGTGCCAGCAGTTTACCGGGTACAAACTACGAGCAGTACTTC. It encodes CASSLPGTNYEQYF.

The chain uses TRBV4-3 and TRBJ1-4; weak D call: TRBD1 (6 bases). The CDR3 runs 18 residues. V was pared by 2 bases and J by 1 base, with 17 bases between. Germline V lookup: CDR1 LGHNA, CDR2 YSLEER. In DNA, the CDR3 is TGCGCCAGCAGCCAACTACCCCTCGGACAGTTAACTAATGAAAAACTGTTTTTT. Protein sequence: CASSQLPLGQLTNEKLFF.

This sequence joins TRBV19 and TRBJ1-5; no clear D gene. Germline CDR1 is LNHDA and CDR2 is SQIVND (reference sequence). Trimming stripped 8 bases from V and 6 bases from J, with 14 bases between. The CDR3 covers 13 residues. The CDR3 DNA is TGTGCCAGTCGTTCTCCTCCCGGTCAGCCCCAGCATTTT. It specifies CASRSPPGQPQHF.

This chain joins TRBV30 and TRBJ2-7; 8 nucleotides line up with TRBD1. The V segment lost 4 bases and the J segment 2 bases; nucleotides outside the gene matches: 7. Germline V CDR1 and CDR2: GTSNPN, SVGIG (reference sequence). The CDR3 spans 14 residues. The CDR3: CAWTEGQATYEQYF. The CDR3, as DNA: TGTGCCTGGACCGAGGGACAGGCAACCTACGAGCAGTACTTC.

This clone showed up just a few times. The V gene is TRBV5-8, the J gene TRBJ2-7; a weak D match, TRBD2 (5 bases). Trimming pared 2 bases from V and 7 bases from J, leaving 19 bases between. This CDR3 has 15 residues. CDR1 and CDR2 (germline): SGHTS, YDEGEE. DNA of the CDR3: TGTGCCAGCAGCTTAGGATGGGGAGAGACTTTTGAGCAGTACTTC. It codes for CASSLGWGETFEQYF.

CDR3 DNA: TGTGCCAGCAGTTACTCGGGAAGACCGGGACAGTATAGAATGAGCAATCAGCCCCAGCATTTT. As protein: CASSYSGRPGQYRMSNQPQHF. The chain combines TRBV6-2 or TRBV6-3 with TRBJ1-5, with 7 bases aligning to TRBD1. The J segment lost 1 base and the V segment lost 0 bases, leaving 18 bases of the junction unmatched. From germline, CDR1 is MNHEY and CDR2 SVGEGT. This CDR3 comprises 21 residues.

Only a few counts were recorded for this clone. This rearrangement joins TRBV29-1 to TRBJ1-2, with 9 bases that match TRBD1. The CDR3 extends over 12 amino acids. Germline assignment: CDR1 SQVTM and CDR2 ANQGSEA. The junction had 10 bases not matched to a gene; V was cut back by 7 bases and J by 10 bases. The CDR3 coding sequence is TGCAGCGCAACGTGGGACAGGGAAGACTACACCTTC. It translates to CSATWDREDYTF. The variable domain in full, completed from reference TRBV29-1 and TRBJ1-2, reads SAVISQKPSRDICQRGTSLTIQCQVDSQVTMMFWYRQQPGQSLTLIATANQGSEATYESGFVIDKFPISRPNLTFSTLTVSNMSPEDSSIYLCSATWDREDYTFGSGTRLTVV.

The table lists this clone with a few counts. CDR3 in amino acids: CASSFTTGGTEAFF. The CDR3 nucleotides are TGTGCCAGCAGCTTTACCACAGGGGGCACTGAAGCTTTCTTT. This sequence joins TRBV7-2 and TRBJ1-1; 8 nucleotides agree with TRBD1. The germline gives CDR1 SGHTA, CDR2 FQGNSA. V gave up 3 bases and J gave up 4 bases; unmatched junction bases: 4. The CDR3 is 14 amino acids.

The V gene is TRBV27, the J gene TRBJ2-7; 8 nucleotides agree with TRBD2. J was trimmed by 0 bases and V by 3 bases; bases with no gene match: 10. The CDR3 contains 17 residues. Germline values: CDR1 MNHEY, CDR2 SMNVEV (reference sequence). The CDR3 region has the DNA TGTGCCAGCAGTTTCCTGGAGCTAGCGGGCGGCTCCTACGAGCAGTACTTC. Its protein product is CASSFLELAGGSYEQYF.

The rearrangement links TRBV4-1 to TRBJ1-5; 8 bases match TRBD1. CDR1 is MGHRA and CDR2 is YSYEKL in the germline V gene. V lost 0 bases and J lost 4; bases outside the gene matches: 11. The CDR3 runs 18 residues. CDR3 region: CASSQEGGRQGANQPQHF. In DNA form, the CDR3 reads TGCGCCAGCAGCCAAGAGGGGGGCCGGCAGGGGGCTAATCAGCCCCAGCATTTT.

The rearrangement joins TRBV5-8 to TRBJ2-7; D possibly corresponds to TRBD2 (7 bases). In germline, CDR1 is SGHTS, CDR2 YDEGEE. With 2 bases removed from V and 6 bases from J, the gap between germline ends came to 18 bases. The CDR3 sequence is 15 residues long. The CDR3 is CASSFEDRGAGEQYF. The CDR3 DNA reads TGTGCCAGCAGCTTTGAGGATCGGGGGGCAGGCGAGCAGTACTTC.

The chain combines TRBV5-1 with TRBJ1-2, with TRBD1 matching 12 bases. CDR3 length: 17 amino acids. V lost 3 bases and J lost 5; bases outside the gene matches: 11. CDR1 is SGHRS, CDR2 YFSETQ, per germline. For the CDR3, the DNA is TGCGCCAGCAGCTCAGCCGGGACAGGGGGCATCGGTTATGGCTACACCTTC. Translated: CASSSAGTGGIGYGYTF.

The V call is TRBV7-9, the J call TRBJ2-1; a weak D match, TRBD2 (6 bases). V was shortened by 2 bases and J by 4 bases, with 9 bases between the two germline ends. Germline V gene data show CDR1 as SEHNR and CDR2 as FQNEAQ (reference sequence). There are 14 residues in the CDR3. CDR3 region: CASSLPGGYNEQFF. Written as DNA, the CDR3 is TGTGCCAGCAGCTTACCCGGGGGTTACAATGAGCAGTTCTTC. The whole variable domain, remainder taken from reference TRBV7-9 and TRBJ2-1, is DTGVSQNPRHKITKRGQNVTFRCDPISEHNRLYWYRQTLGQGPEFLTYFQNEAQLEKSRLLSDRFSAERPKGSFSTLEIQRTEQGDSAMYLCASSLPGGYNEQFFGPGTRLTVL.

This chain connects TRBV7-2 to TRBJ1-2; 9 nucleotides line up with TRBD1. The CDR3 has 16 residues. Germline V gene sequence: CDR1 SGHTA, CDR2 FQGNSA. The V gene end was trimmed by 5 bases and the J gene end by 8 bases; junction bases not matched to a gene: 15. The CDR3 coding sequence is TGTGCCAGCAGCCTACCCGGGACAGGGACCCTTAAGGGCTACACCTTC. This encodes CASSLPGTGTLKGYTF.

A single count supports this clone. V gene TRBV12-3 or TRBV12-4 combines with J gene TRBJ1-4; D is unclear. The CDR3 loop spans 13 amino acids. Trimming took off 5 bases at V and 5 bases at J, with 9 bases between the two ends. CDR3: CASSHPGNEKLFF. The CDR3 DNA sequence: TGTGCCAGCAGTCACCCGGGGAATGAAAAACTGTTTTTT.